A single sample is the source of the 8 T cell receptor beta chains below, sequenced in a study of OX40 agonist ivuxolimab in advanced cancers. Libraries were prepared by immunoSEQ multiplex PCR; TCRdb keeps only in-frame clonotypes and omits some of them. The sample records 75,000 to 90,000 clones, roughly 84% being singletons. Sequenced material: CD4+ or CD8+ T cells sorted from blood, taken in a trial of the OX40 agonist ivuxolimab. The receptors were gathered from an adult with an advanced solid tumor such as melanoma, head and neck, liver or kidney cancer.

The chain joins TRBV7-8 to TRBJ2-7; 7 positions agree with TRBD1. From germline, CDR1 is SGHVS and CDR2 FQNEAQ. The CDR3 runs 16 residues. Trimming at V came to 2 bases and at J to 5 bases, leaving 12 bases not matched to a gene. CDR3: CASSLLGQLGYDEQYF. CDR3 DNA sequence: TGTGCCAGCAGCTTACTGGGACAGCTTGGATACGACGAGCAGTACTTC.

The rearrangement joins TRBV19 to TRBJ1-1; 8 nucleotides line up with TRBD1. CDR1 and CDR2 (germline): LNHDA, SQIVND (reference sequence). The CDR3 consists of 15 residues. Unmatched junction bases numbered 5, after V lost 4 bases and J lost 1 base. The CDR3 DNA sequence: TGTGCCAGTAGTACCGTCGGGACAGGGAACACTGAAGCTTTCTTT. This codes for CASSTVGTGNTEAFF.

J is TRBJ2-7 and V is TRBV9, with D unresolved. The length of the CDR3 is 14 residues. Germline assignment: CDR1 SGDLS and CDR2 YYNGEE. Trimming left V 0 bases short and J 0 bases short, with 7 bases between. Here the CDR3 reads CASSVAPTSYEQYF. The DNA for the CDR3 is TGTGCCAGCAGCGTAGCCCCCACCTCCTACGAGCAGTACTTC.

The gene calls are TRBV27 and TRBJ1-5; no firm D call. Between the trimmed V and J ends, which lost 6 bases and 1 base, there was a span of 13 bases. CDR1 is MNHEY and CDR2 is SMNVEV in the germline V gene (reference sequence). This CDR3 is built from 15 residues. CDR3 protein: CASRGRALSNQPQHF. In DNA form, the CDR3 reads TGTGCCAGCAGAGGACGGGCTCTCAGCAATCAGCCCCAGCATTTT.

The chain links TRBV11-2 to TRBJ2-5; perhaps D is TRBD1 or TRBD2 (6 bases each). The CDR3 has 15 amino acids. Per germline, CDR1 SGHAT and CDR2 FQNNGV. V gave up 5 bases and J gave up 5 bases, with 18 bases separating them. CDR3 sequence (DNA): TGTGCCAGCAGCCTATCTCCGGGGGCTAGTGAGACCCAGTACTTC. Amino acid sequence: CASSLSPGASETQYF.

This chain links TRBV30 with TRBJ2-3; maybe TRBD2 (6 bases). With 0 bases removed from V and 5 bases from J, the gap between germline ends came to 12 bases. CDR1 GTSNPN and CDR2 SVGIG come from the germline V gene (reference sequence). The CDR3 length is 14 residues. The CDR3: CAWSVQRRGDTQYF. The CDR3 nucleotides read TGTGCCTGGAGTGTCCAGCGGAGGGGAGATACGCAGTATTTT.

The chain couples TRBV5-1 to TRBJ2-7; D is perhaps TRBD1 or TRBD2 (5 bases each). The CDR3 sequence is 13 residues long. V was trimmed by 5 bases and J by 7 bases, leaving 16 bases between them. Germline V gene data show CDR1 as SGHRS and CDR2 as YFSETQ. CDR3 in DNA: TGCGCCAGCAGTCTATCGGGGCTTGGGGAGCAGTACTTC. It codes for CASSLSGLGEQYF.

This chain uses TRBV6-1 with TRBJ2-7; D unresolved. The V end was cut by 6 bases, the J end by 3 bases, with 12 bases between. This CDR3 contains 13 residues. In germline, CDR1 is MNHNS, CDR2 SASEGT. In DNA form, the CDR3 reads TGTGCCAGCAGCCACGGAGTTCTCTACGAGCAGTACTTC. It specifies CASSHGVLYEQYF.